The rows below give T cell receptor beta chains drawn from one sample of a study of blood T cell repertoires in COVID-19. Generated by immunoSEQ multiplex PCR, the TCRdb table keeps only in-frame clones and is missing some. The repertoire consists of under 250,000 clones, with approximately 89% occurring once and the leading ten covering 1.6%. The sample was peripheral blood. These receptors originate from a woman aged 60 to 75 who had recovered from COVID-19. CDR3s leave out the opening cysteine and the closing phenylalanine or tryptophan. Fields, in order: J gene, V gene, CDR3 protein.

TRBJ1-4,TRBV14,ASSQDRRREPITNEKLF
TRBJ2-7,TRBV6-2/TRBV6-3,ASSWHSRDRAYEQY
TRBJ2-1,TRBV29-1,SLRHRDRGNEQF
TRBJ1-4,TRBV6-6,ASSYSPAVELF
TRBJ2-7,TRBV11-2,ASSSGLAGSYEQY
TRBJ2-5,TRBV7-9,ASSPVGETQY
TRBJ1-1,TRBV29-1,STKGAIMNTEAF
TRBJ1-5,TRBV12-3/TRBV12-4,ASTGRGNQPQH
TRBJ1-2,TRBV2,ASSPKTGDYGYT
TRBJ1-4,TRBV7-9,ASSARQGLQEKLF
TRBJ2-2,TRBV2,ASSEAPLGQVELF
TRBJ1-2,TRBV3-1/TRBV3-2,ASSLSQGVTGYT
TRBJ1-1,TRBV5-8,ASSLSRVSGAARAF
TRBJ2-6,TRBV28,ASSLGGAAGANVLT
TRBJ1-3,TRBV3-1/TRBV3-2,ASSLQGFGNTIY
TRBJ2-3,TRBV5-1,ASRTGGIIDTQY
TRBJ1-1,TRBV12-3/TRBV12-4,ASSPLNTEAF